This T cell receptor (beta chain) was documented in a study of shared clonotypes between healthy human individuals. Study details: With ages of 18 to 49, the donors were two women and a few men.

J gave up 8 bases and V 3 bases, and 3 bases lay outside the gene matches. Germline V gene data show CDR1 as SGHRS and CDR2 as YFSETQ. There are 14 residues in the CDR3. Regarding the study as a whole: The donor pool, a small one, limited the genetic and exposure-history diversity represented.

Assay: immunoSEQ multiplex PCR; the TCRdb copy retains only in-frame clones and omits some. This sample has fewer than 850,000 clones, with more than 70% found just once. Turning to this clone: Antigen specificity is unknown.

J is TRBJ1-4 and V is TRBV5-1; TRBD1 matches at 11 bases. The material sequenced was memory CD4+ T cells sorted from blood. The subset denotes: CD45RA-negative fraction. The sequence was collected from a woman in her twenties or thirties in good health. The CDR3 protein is CASSWTGGGEKLFF. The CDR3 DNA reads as TGCGCCAGCAGCTGGACAGGGGGCGGGGAAAAACTGTTTTTT.